This T cell receptor (beta chain) originates from a study of cytomegalovirus exposure and HLA in healthy donors. About the study: As an earlier analysis found, roughly 180 million T cells yielded about 120 million unique TCR beta sequences.

The PCR was carried out with 60 Vbeta primers and 13 Jbeta primers. Libraries were prepared by immunoSEQ multiplex PCR; TCRdb keeps only in-frame clonotypes and omits some of them. The table has approximately 180,000 clones, around 82% seen once. The germline V and J ends were trimmed by 6 bases and 5 bases, with 17 bases remaining between them. The germline gives CDR1 MNHEY, CDR2 SVGAGI. The CDR3 loop spans 15 amino acids. The sequence derives from a woman in her forties or fifties in good health and CMV-seropositive. Sequences were obtained from PBMCs. The chain couples TRBV6-5 to TRBJ1-5; D possibly corresponds to TRBD1 (6 bases). This chain's CDR3 is CASSITQGPYQPQHF. In DNA form, the CDR3 reads TGTGCCAGCAGCATCACACAGGGACCCTATCAGCCCCAGCATTTT.